What follows are 20 T cell receptor beta chains derived from one specimen sequenced in a study of graft-versus-host responses after intestinal transplantation. TCRdb keeps only in-frame clones here, not all; method: immunoSEQ multiplex PCR. The sample holds tens of thousands of clones, 82% seen once. These receptors have no identified antigens. Source: unstimulated CD4+ T cells sorted from spleen or lymph node cells, taken before intestinal transplant. The source of these receptors is a human donor who received an intestinal transplant.

The chain joins TRBV6-5 to TRBJ2-5; tentative D call: TRBD1 (5 bases). V dropped 2 bases and J dropped 7 bases, with 8 bases sitting between them. The germline V gene has CDR1 MNHEY and CDR2 SVGAGI. The CDR3 totals 12 residues. The CDR3 DNA follows: TGTGCCAGCAGTTACCCTAGGGGGACCCAGTACTTC. This sequence encodes CASSYPRGTQYF.

To note about this clone: The same CDR3 also results from other DNA sequences found in this sample. The chain combines TRBV5-1 with TRBJ2-7; 12 bases fit TRBD2. The V gene's germline CDR1 is SGHRS and CDR2 YFSETQ. The V and J ends lost 4 bases and 7 bases, in that order; junction bases with no gene match: 9. The CDR3 totals 15 residues. The CDR3 region is CASSLRTSGAREQYF. For the CDR3, the DNA is TGCGCCAGCAGCCTAAGGACTAGCGGGGCTCGGGAGCAGTACTTC.

The CDR3 bases are TGTGCCAGCAGCCAAGAAAGCCTGCCAGCCAAAAACATTCAGTACTTC. Residues: CASSQESLPAKNIQYF. The genes are TRBV14 and TRBJ2-4; D gene ambiguous. CDR1 and CDR2 (germline): SGHDN, FVKESK. The CDR3 totals 16 residues. Trimming stripped 0 bases from V and 0 bases from J, with 9 bases between. The full variable domain, its missing parts supplied by reference TRBV14 and TRBJ2-4, is EAGVTQFPSHSVIEKGQTVTLRCDPISGHDNLYWYRRVMGKEIKFLLHFVKESKQDESGMPNNRFLAERTGGTYSTLKVQPAELEDSGVYFCASSQESLPAKNIQYFGAGTRLSVL.

This chain uses TRBV19 with TRBJ2-7; D gene ambiguous. The germline V gene has CDR1 LNHDA and CDR2 SQIVND (reference sequence). The CDR3 is 12 amino acids. V lost 8 bases and J lost 2, with 10 bases in between. CDR3 bases: TGTGCCAGTCTCAAGCCTCCCTACGAGCAGTACTTC. Translated, it gives CASLKPPYEQYF. Full variable domain (rest looked up from reference TRBV19 and TRBJ2-7): DGGITQSPKYLFRKEGQNVTLSCEQNLNHDAMYWYRQDPGQGLRLIYYSQIVNDFQKGDIAEGYSVSREKKESFPLTVTSAQKNPTAFYLCASLKPPYEQYFGPGTRLTVT.

The chain couples TRBV19 to TRBJ2-1; TRBD2 agrees at 7 bases. CDR1 and CDR2 (germline): LNHDA, SQIVND (reference sequence). The ends lost 3 bases at V and 5 bases at J; junction bases unmatched: 1. The CDR3 spans 13 residues. CDR3: CASSIGGNNEQFF. The CDR3 DNA follows: TGTGCCAGTAGTATCGGGGGGAACAATGAGCAGTTCTTC. The full variable domain, in which reference TRBV19 and TRBJ2-1 provide the parts outside the CDR3, is DGGITQSPKYLFRKEGQNVTLSCEQNLNHDAMYWYRQDPGQGLRLIYYSQIVNDFQKGDIAEGYSVSREKKESFPLTVTSAQKNPTAFYLCASSIGGNNEQFFGPGTRLTVL.

The rearrangement uses TRBV5-6 and TRBJ1-5; the D gene is possibly TRBD1 (5 bases). Between the trimmed V and J ends, which lost 2 bases and 1 base, there was a span of 13 bases. CDR3 length equals 16 residues. Germline CDR1 SGHDT, CDR2 YYEEEE. CDR3 nucleotides: TGTGCCAGCAGCTTATATATGGCAGGGAGCAATCAGCCCCAGCATTTT. Translation gives CASSLYMAGSNQPQHF. Full variable domain (rest looked up from reference TRBV5-6 and TRBJ1-5): DAGVTQSPTHLIKTRGQQVTLRCSPKSGHDTVSWYQQALGQGPQFIFQYYEEEERQRGNFPDRFSGHQFPNYSSELNVNALLLGDSALYLCASSLYMAGSNQPQHFGDGTRLSIL.

The rearrangement uses TRBV19 and TRBJ1-1, with unresolved D. The V end lost 1 base, the J end lost 2 bases, and 11 bases lay between the germline ends. The CDR3 runs 15 residues. Looked up from germline, CDR1 is LNHDA and CDR2 is SQIVND (reference sequence). CDR3 coding DNA: TGTGCCAGTAGTATAGCTGAGAAAAAAAACACTGAAGCTTTCTTT. Translation: CASSIAEKKNTEAFF.

This clone was seen a few times. This rearrangement joins TRBV19 to TRBJ1-3, with 9 bases matching TRBD1. The CDR3 covers 17 residues. Trimming took 5 bases from V and 3 from J; bases not matched to a gene: 11. CDR1 and CDR2 from the germline V gene are LNHDA and SQIVND (reference sequence). CDR3 protein: CASSSPGQGSNGNTIYF. The CDR3 DNA follows: TGTGCCAGTAGTTCCCCGGGACAGGGAAGTAATGGAAACACCATATATTTT.

J is TRBJ1-1 and V is TRBV5-1; perhaps TRBD1 as D (5 bases). Trimming removed 2 bases at V and 8 bases at J, with 13 bases between. This CDR3 has 13 residues. Germline CDR1 reads SGHRS; CDR2 reads YFSETQ. The CDR3 DNA reads TGCGCCAGCAGCTTAGGGACGTTTGAAGAAGCTTTCTTT. This codes for CASSLGTFEEAFF.

This rearrangement joins TRBV15 to TRBJ2-7; TRBD2 might be the D (5 bases). Per the germline V gene, CDR1 is LNHNV and CDR2 is YYDKDF (reference sequence). This CDR3 has 14 residues. Trimming shortened V by 1 base and J by 8 bases, and 15 bases separated the two germline ends. The CDR3 here is CATSRGTEDRQQYF. In DNA form, the CDR3 reads TGTGCCACCAGCAGAGGGACGGAGGACCGGCAGCAGTACTTC.

The chain links TRBV15 to TRBJ1-1; a weak D match, TRBD1 (5 bases). Per the germline V gene, CDR1 is LNHNV and CDR2 is YYDKDF (reference sequence). The CDR3 extends over 15 amino acids. The germline V and J ends were trimmed by 0 bases and 1 base, with 9 bases remaining between them. CDR3 sequence (DNA): TGTGCCACCAGCAGAGAGGGGCATACGAACACTGAAGCTTTCTTT. It specifies CATSREGHTNTEAFF. Supplemented by reference TRBV15 and TRBJ1-1, the full variable domain reads DAMVIQNPRYQVTQFGKPVTLSCSQTLNHNVMYWYQQKSSQAPKLLFHYYDKDFNNEADTPDNFQSRRPNTSFCFLDIRSPGLGDTAMYLCATSREGHTNTEAFFGQGTRLTVV.

The chain combines TRBV18 with TRBJ2-1, with 7 bases that match TRBD2. With 3 bases clipped from V and 6 bases from J, the junction kept 14 bases outside the gene matches. Germline V gene lookup returns CDR1 KGHSH and CDR2 LQKENI. The CDR3 consists of 17 residues. In DNA, the CDR3 is TGTGCCAGCTCACCCTCAGGCGGGGGAACCTGGGGCAATGAGCAGTTCTTC. As protein: CASSPSGGGTWGNEQFF.

The CDR3 sequence is CASSPSGILSYGYTF. The CDR3, as DNA: TGTGCCAGCAGTCCTTCAGGGATTCTTAGCTATGGCTACACCTTC. The genes are TRBV27 and TRBJ1-2; the D gene is possibly TRBD1 (5 bases). The CDR3 is made up of 15 amino acids. Trimming took off 5 bases at V and 4 bases at J, with 17 bases between the two ends. Germline V lookup: CDR1 MNHEY, CDR2 SMNVEV (reference sequence).

The rearrangement joins TRBV23-1 to TRBJ2-5; D remains unclear. The J call may be incorrect, as the DNA end agrees better with TRBJ2-7. TRBV23-1 is given ORF status, its function remaining uncertain. The CDR3 is made up of 15 amino acids. The CDR3 here is CASSQSQGSLYEQYF. For the CDR3, the DNA is TGCGCCAGCAGTCAATCCCAAGGGTCCCTTTACGAGCAGTACTTC.

The chain joins TRBV12-5 to TRBJ2-1; 8 bases align to TRBD2. The germline CDR1 and CDR2 sequences are LGHNT and FRNRAP. CDR3 length: 14 amino acids. V gave up 1 base and J gave up 7 bases; unmatched junction bases: 3. CDR3 in DNA: TGTGCTAGTGGTTTGGGGATAGCGGGAAATGAGCAGTTCTTC. It translates to CASGLGIAGNEQFF.

The chain recombines TRBV11-2 with TRBJ1-2, with 7 bases that match TRBD1. With V trimmed by 1 base and J by 8 bases, 4 bases remained unmatched. The CDR3 runs to 13 residues. The germline gives CDR1 SGHAT, CDR2 FQNNGV. CDR3 DNA: TGTGCCAGCAGCTTAGTAGCAGGGGGAGGCTACACCTTC. Amino acids: CASSLVAGGGYTF. The full variable domain, with the rest looked up from reference TRBV11-2 and TRBJ1-2, is EAGVAQSPRYKIIEKRQSVAFWCNPISGHATLYWYQQILGQGPKLLIQFQNNGVVDDSQLPKDRFSAERLKGVDSTLKIQPAKLEDSAVYLCASSLVAGGGYTFGSGTRLTVV.

This chain uses TRBV5-1 with TRBJ1-1; D is perhaps TRBD1 (5 bases). The CDR3 is made up of 13 amino acids. Germline V gene lookup returns CDR1 SGHRS and CDR2 YFSETQ. V shed 0 bases and J shed 3 bases, with 6 bases lying between them. The CDR3 loop reads CASSLGGDTEAFF. Written as DNA, the CDR3 is TGCGCCAGCAGCTTGGGAGGGGACACTGAAGCTTTCTTT.

The chain employs TRBV7-9 and TRBJ2-2; 10 positions match TRBD2. Germline V gives CDR1 SEHNR, CDR2 FQNEAQ (reference sequence). The CDR3 totals 14 residues. The ends lost 5 bases at V and 6 bases at J; junction bases unmatched: 3. CDR3 protein: CASSSSGRSGELFF. CDR3 DNA sequence: TGTGCCAGCAGCAGTAGCGGGAGGTCCGGGGAGCTGTTTTTT.

The chain is built from TRBV18 and TRBJ1-1; 8 bases are shared with TRBD1. Per germline, CDR1 KGHSH and CDR2 LQKENI. The junction had 5 bases not matched to a gene; V was cut back by 4 bases and J by 1 base. This CDR3 contains 15 residues. In DNA form, the CDR3 reads TGTGCCAGCTCACGTATCAGGGGGCCGAACACTGAAGCTTTCTTT. This codes for CASSRIRGPNTEAFF.

The chain is built from TRBV7-9 and TRBJ2-5; no firm D call. The CDR3 is made up of 12 amino acids. Germline V gene lookup returns CDR1 SEHNR and CDR2 FQNEAQ (reference sequence). The V gene lost 2 bases and the J gene lost 4 bases, with 5 bases spanning the gap. The CDR3 nucleotides read TGTGCCAGCAGCTTACGGGTAGAGACCCAGTACTTC. This codes for CASSLRVETQYF.